This paragraph covers one T cell receptor (beta chain) sequence. Trimming took 0 bases from V and 1 from J, leaving 12 bases between them. CDR1 and CDR2 (germline): MNHEY, SVGAGI. CDR3 length equals 16 residues. Amplified material comprised TCR beta CDR3 regions derived from RNA transcripts. HTBI-primed first-round RT-PCR preceded second-round multiplex PCR. TCRdb recomputed calls from the multiplex PCR reads with MiXCR, one row per CDR3 protein. The table has about 380,000 distinct CDR3 sequences, about 16% seen once. The sample comes from a study of Graves' ophthalmopathy and Graves' hyperthyroidism.

The TCR comes from a woman in her late teens or twenties with stable Graves' hyperthyroidism. The chain joins TRBV6-5 to TRBJ2-5, with D tentatively TRBD2 (6 bases). Sequenced: peripheral blood. CDR3 residues: CASSYSSIAVQETQYF. In DNA, the CDR3 is TGTGCCAGCAGTTACTCGAGTATAGCGGTCCAAGAGACCCAGTACTTC.